Listed below are T cell receptor beta chains from one sample, sequenced in a study of T cell responses to AZD1222 COVID-19 vaccine. Sequencing used immunoSEQ multiplex PCR; TCRdb keeps in-frame clones, though not all of them. The sample carries 180,000 or so clones, approximately 92% recorded once. Sequencing was performed on peripheral blood, taken 28 days after the second dose of the MenACWY control vaccine. The receptors originated from an adult who received the MenACWY meningococcal vaccine as a control. The conserved cysteine and the conserved F or W are not part of the CDR3 here.

V gene | CDR3 protein
TRBV28 | ASLHRDPYEQY
TRBV6-5 | ASSYRDGKETQY
TRBV18 | ASSPTGQGVTEAF
TRBV7-3 | ASSNRGRNEQF
TRBV2 | ASRDSWSTYSNQPQH
TRBV9 | ASSVLSQGTDTQY
TRBV6-2/TRBV6-3 | ASSYSTSGSYEQY
TRBV18 | ASSPSSGNTIY
TRBV7-9 | ASSFGTLRSGPMNTEAF
TRBV7-2 | ASSPQPLTSGGGNEQF